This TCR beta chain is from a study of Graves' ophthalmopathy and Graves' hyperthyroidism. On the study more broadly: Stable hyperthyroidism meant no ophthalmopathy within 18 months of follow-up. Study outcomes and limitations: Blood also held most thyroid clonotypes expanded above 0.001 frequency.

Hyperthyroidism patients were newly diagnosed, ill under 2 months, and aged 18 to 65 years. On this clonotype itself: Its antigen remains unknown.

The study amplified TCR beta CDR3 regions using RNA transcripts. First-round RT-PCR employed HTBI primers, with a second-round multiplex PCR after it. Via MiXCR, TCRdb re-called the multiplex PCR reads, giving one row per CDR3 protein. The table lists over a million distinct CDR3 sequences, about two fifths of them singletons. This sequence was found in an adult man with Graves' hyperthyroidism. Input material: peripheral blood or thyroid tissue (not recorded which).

CDR3 sequence: CASSLRVGALHF. CDR3 nucleotides: TGTGCCAGCAGTTTACGGGTTGGGGCCCTCCACTTT. This chain connects TRBV12-3 or TRBV12-4 to TRBJ1-6; D is ambiguous. The CDR3 spans 12 residues. The germline V and J ends were trimmed by 2 bases and 14 bases, with 10 bases remaining between them.